This is a list of T cell receptor beta chains from one sample in a study of blood T cell repertoires in COVID-19. Sequencing was performed with immunoSEQ multiplex PCR; in TCRdb, only in-frame clones are kept and a portion is missing. The sample shows about 83,000 clones, under 95% of them seen only once. The material sequenced was peripheral blood. The receptors here all came from a woman of 80 years or more with active or convalescent COVID-19. Each CDR3 is given with its conserved first and last residue. The order of the fields is V gene, D gene, J gene, clone size, CDR3 DNA, CDR3 protein. A D gene is named only where the DNA matches it firmly. Rows may omit the clone size; those that give it use once, few, many or a size class.

V: TRBV7-3
D: TRBD1
J: TRBJ2-5
size: once
DNA: TGTGCCAGCAGCTTAGGGACAGGGGGCCCAGAGACCCAGTACTTC
CDR3: CASSLGTGGPETQYF

V: TRBV24-1
D: NA
J: TRBJ2-1
size: NA
DNA: TGTGCCACCAGTGGAGGGAACAATGAGCAGTTCTTC
CDR3: CATSGGNNEQFF

V: TRBV28
D: NA
J: TRBJ1-1
size: NA
DNA: TGTGCCAGCAGTTCCGACGGGGGTAACACTGAAGCTTTCTTT
CDR3: CASSSDGGNTEAFF

V: TRBV6-4
D: NA
J: TRBJ1-2
size: NA
DNA: TGTGCCAGCAGTGATTTCGGACTTGGCTACACCTTC
CDR3: CASSDFGLGYTF

V: TRBV10-3
D: TRBD1
J: TRBJ2-7
size: NA
DNA: TGTGCCATCAGTGAAGGGGACAGGGTAGGCGAGCAGTACTTC
CDR3: CAISEGDRVGEQYF

V: TRBV19
D: TRBD1
J: TRBJ1-1
size: NA
DNA: TGTGCCAGTAGTCCCTGGGACAGTCAGAGGACTGAAGCTTTCTTT
CDR3: CASSPWDSQRTEAFF

V: TRBV7-8
D: NA
J: TRBJ1-4
size: once
DNA: TGTGCCAGCAGCTCAAATAGAGTGAGGGCTAATGAAAAACTGTTTTTT
CDR3: CASSSNRVRANEKLFF

V: TRBV7-9
D: TRBD1
J: TRBJ2-2
size: NA
DNA: TGTGCCAGCAGTAGACAGGGTTACACCGGGGAGCTGTTTTTT
CDR3: CASSRQGYTGELFF

V: TRBV30
D: NA
J: TRBJ2-3
size: NA
DNA: TGTGCCTGCTCCTGGACTAGCACAGATACGCAGTATTTT
CDR3: CACSWTSTDTQYF

V: TRBV2
D: TRBD1
J: TRBJ1-5
size: NA
DNA: TGTGCCAGCAGACCGGGACAGAATTGGGGCAATCAGCCCCAGCATTTT
CDR3: CASRPGQNWGNQPQHF

V: TRBV4-2
D: NA
J: TRBJ1-2
size: NA
DNA: TGTGCCAGCAGCCAAGGTCCCGCCCTCGGGTTC
CDR3: CASSQGPALGF